The subject of this entry is one TCR beta chain. Its antigen remains unidentified. No quality values exist for individual bases; no much larger clone is one base distant. The record originates from a study of blood T cell repertoires in COVID-19 (TCRdb year 2020). In the study overall: Collaborator samples came from the United States, Italy and Spain and covered acute and convalescent phases of COVID-19. Where HLA class I and class II types were available, the types were taken from metadata supplied by the sample provider, not from assay-based typing. The repertoires were released in a freely available public database meant as a resource for research on the immune response to SARS-CoV-2. The samples were drawn from two sources: the first 160 participants of the ongoing ImmuneRACE study, and 1,000 to 1,500 subjects contributed by 6 global collaborators. The sample metadata nearly always contained a de-identified subject ID, COVID-19 status, age in years and sex. The prospective study material was composed of cDNA or gDNA derived from T cells, B-cell-depleted T cells, or PBMCs. Deeply sampled blood TCRbeta repertoires from subjects exposed to, actively infected with, or recovered from COVID-19 were included in the dataset. The study at large found these results: The quantity of clinical and demographic metadata differed by source and by participant and was supplied without curation.

The immunoSEQ Assay, a bias-controlled multiplex PCR, was used to amplify TCRbeta CDR3 regions from genomic DNA. Turning to the authors' computational methods: Within the assay, amplification of reference gene primers was used to estimate how many nucleated cells each sample contained. To quantify the absolute abundance of each unique TCRbeta CDR3 rearrangement, sequence reads were collapsed and filtered. For each sample, productive Simpson clonality was calculated by taking the square root of Simpson's diversity index across productive rearrangements. TCRdb holds this immuneACCESS table with in-frame rearrangements only. Some clones are missing; in checked studies, unresolved V genes explain under half, and the rest has no known cause. V and J calls and clone size are copied from that table; D and trimming were computed from the DNA. The sample profile shows fewer than 350,000 clones; roughly 91% of them were found once. The ten largest clonotypes hold 2% to 2.5% of the sample.

In the prospective study, participants were roughly 18 to 90 years old, resided in fewer than 25 geographic areas of the United States, and were enrolled through a virtual design. Cohort assignment in the prospective study relied on participant-reported clinical history from a screening survey and a study questionnaire. Mobile phlebotomists in the prospective study collected whole blood, serum and a nasopharyngeal or oropharyngeal swab from every participant. Additional blood draws and questionnaires over an approximately 2-month period could optionally be provided by prospective study participants. Before DNA extraction, blood samples from the prospective study were shipped at room temperature or frozen. The CDR3 starts with the cysteine, ends with the phenylalanine, and has 17 residues. The CDR3 DNA has 51 bases and is translated from base 1. After removal of 6 bases from V and 0 bases from J, the junction retains 7 bases not matched to a gene. The germline V gene gives CDR1 as ENHRY and CDR2 as SYGVKD.

This receptor chain uses TRBV10-3 and TRBJ2-3; TRBD2 lines up with 12 middle nucleotides. Material: PBMCs or T cells enriched from blood (not recorded which). This clonotype was sampled from a woman in her thirties or forties with acute COVID-19. Here is the DNA: TGTGCCATCAGACCGGGACTAGCGGGTACTAGCACAGATACGCAGTATTTT. This yields the protein CAIRPGLAGTSTDTQYF.